A selection of T cell receptor beta chains follows, all from one sample in a study of Graves' ophthalmopathy and Graves' hyperthyroidism. TCRdb re-analysed the multiplex PCR reads in MiXCR, keeping a single row per CDR3 protein. The sample contains roughly 400,000 distinct CDR3 sequences, about 18% of which appear only once. Sequencing was done on a sample of peripheral blood. Receptors originate from an adult woman with stable Graves' hyperthyroidism. Each CDR3 is given with its conserved first and last residue. A D gene is named only where the DNA matches it firmly. Clone size is shown for a subset of rows, as once, few, many or a class of expanded clone.

cdr3_length: 16; v_call: TRBV5-1; clone_size: many; d_call: NA; j_call: TRBJ1-1; cdr3_nt: TGCGCCAGCAGCTTGGAAGGAACAAGAGTGAACACTGAAGCTTTCTTT; cdr3_aa: CASSLEGTRVNTEAFF
cdr3_length: 12; v_call: TRBV12-3/TRBV12-4; clone_size: many; d_call: NA; j_call: TRBJ2-2; cdr3_nt: TGTGCCAGCAGTCGAATGTCCGGGGAGCTGTTTTTT; cdr3_aa: CASSRMSGELFF
cdr3_length: 14; v_call: TRBV28; clone_size: few; d_call: NA; j_call: TRBJ2-1; cdr3_nt: TGTGCCAGCAATTACGCTAGCTACCACAATGAGCAGTTCTTC; cdr3_aa: CASNYASYHNEQFF
cdr3_length: 14; v_call: TRBV6-1; clone_size: many; d_call: NA; j_call: TRBJ2-7; cdr3_nt: TGTGCCAGCACGAAAGGGAGAGGAAACTACGAGCAGTACTTC; cdr3_aa: CASTKGRGNYEQYF
cdr3_length: 14; v_call: TRBV6-2/TRBV6-3; clone_size: NA; d_call: NA; j_call: TRBJ2-5; cdr3_nt: TGTGCCAGCAGCCCTCCGGGGTCGCAAGAGACCCAGTACTTC; cdr3_aa: CASSPPGSQETQYF
cdr3_length: 16; v_call: TRBV15; clone_size: many; d_call: TRBD1; j_call: TRBJ2-7; cdr3_nt: TGTGCCACCAGCAGACCCAGGACAGGGGAAAAGGACGAGCAGTACTTC; cdr3_aa: CATSRPRTGEKDEQYF
cdr3_length: 14; v_call: TRBV18; clone_size: NA; d_call: NA; j_call: TRBJ1-1; cdr3_nt: TGTGCCAGCTCACGCAACGGGGGGGACACTGAAGCTTTCTTT; cdr3_aa: CASSRNGGDTEAFF
cdr3_length: 13; v_call: TRBV10-3; clone_size: many; d_call: NA; j_call: TRBJ2-7; cdr3_nt: TGTGCCGTCAAGACAGATACGGTCTACGAGCAGTACTTC; cdr3_aa: CAVKTDTVYEQYF
cdr3_length: 14; v_call: TRBV12-3/TRBV12-4; clone_size: many; d_call: NA; j_call: TRBJ2-7; cdr3_nt: TGTGCCAGCAGTTCCGGACAGCCAGCCTACGAGCAGTACTTC; cdr3_aa: CASSSGQPAYEQYF
cdr3_length: 18; v_call: TRBV27; clone_size: many; d_call: TRBD1; j_call: TRBJ2-7; cdr3_nt: TGTGCCAGCAGTTTATGCAGCACGAAACAGGGGGACGCTGACGAGCAGTACTTC; cdr3_aa: CASSLCSTKQGDADEQYF
cdr3_length: 14; v_call: TRBV7-2; clone_size: NA; d_call: TRBD1; j_call: TRBJ1-1; cdr3_nt: TGTGCCAGCAGGCCGACAGGGTCCACCGCTGAAGCTTTCTTT; cdr3_aa: CASRPTGSTAEAFF
cdr3_length: 15; v_call: TRBV6-2/TRBV6-3; clone_size: many; d_call: NA; j_call: TRBJ2-2; cdr3_nt: TGTGCCAGCAGTTTTTTGGGACCCGAGTTCGGGGAGCTGTTTTTT; cdr3_aa: CASSFLGPEFGELFF
cdr3_length: 14; v_call: TRBV6-5; clone_size: many; d_call: TRBD1; j_call: TRBJ2-7; cdr3_nt: TGTGCCAGCAGTTACTCGGACAGGCGAATCGAGCAGTACTTC; cdr3_aa: CASSYSDRRIEQYF
cdr3_length: 11; v_call: TRBV29-1; clone_size: many; d_call: NA; j_call: TRBJ1-3; cdr3_nt: TGCAGCGTTGGGTCTGGAAACACCATATATTTT; cdr3_aa: CSVGSGNTIYF
cdr3_length: 15; v_call: TRBV20-1; clone_size: many; d_call: TRBD1; j_call: TRBJ2-2; cdr3_nt: TGCAGTGCTAGAGATTCTAGGACAGGGGACGGGGAGCTGTTTTTT; cdr3_aa: CSARDSRTGDGELFF
cdr3_length: 13; v_call: TRBV25-1; clone_size: medium-sized; d_call: NA; j_call: TRBJ2-7; cdr3_nt: TGTGCCAGCACCCGAGGAGGGCCCTACGAGCAGTACTTC; cdr3_aa: CASTRGGPYEQYF
cdr3_length: 15; v_call: TRBV5-1; clone_size: NA; d_call: TRBD1; j_call: TRBJ1-1; cdr3_nt: TGCGCCAGCAGCTGGGGGACAGGGGGGAACACTGAAGCTTTCTTT; cdr3_aa: CASSWGTGGNTEAFF
cdr3_length: 16; v_call: TRBV28; clone_size: many; d_call: TRBD2; j_call: TRBJ2-5; cdr3_nt: TGTGCCAGCAGCCCGGGGGCTAGCGGGAGGAGTGAGACCCAGTACTTC; cdr3_aa: CASSPGASGRSETQYF
cdr3_length: 15; v_call: TRBV6-5; clone_size: NA; d_call: TRBD1; j_call: TRBJ1-6; cdr3_nt: TGTGCCAGCAGTTACTCGCGGGACAGCTATTCACCCCTCCACTTT; cdr3_aa: CASSYSRDSYSPLHF
cdr3_length: 17; v_call: TRBV27; clone_size: many; d_call: NA; j_call: TRBJ1-5; cdr3_nt: TGTGCCAGCAGTTCCGACAGTGAGCTAGCTGGCAATCAGCCCCAGCATTTT; cdr3_aa: CASSSDSELAGNQPQHF
cdr3_length: 16; v_call: TRBV2; clone_size: few; d_call: TRBD2; j_call: TRBJ2-2; cdr3_nt: TGTGCCAGCAGATTTGGTCTAGCGGCGAACACCGGGGAGCTGTTTTTT; cdr3_aa: CASRFGLAANTGELFF
cdr3_length: 16; v_call: TRBV5-1; clone_size: NA; d_call: NA; j_call: TRBJ1-1; cdr3_nt: TGCGCCAGCAGCTTGGCCCGGGGGGGGGCAGACACTGAAGCTTTCTTT; cdr3_aa: CASSLARGGADTEAFF
cdr3_length: 16; v_call: TRBV24-1; clone_size: NA; d_call: NA; j_call: TRBJ2-2; cdr3_nt: TGTGCCACCAGTCCCGCGGGACTCCCCCTCGCCGGGGAGCTGTTTTTT; cdr3_aa: CATSPAGLPLAGELFF
cdr3_length: 20; v_call: TRBV5-6; clone_size: NA; d_call: TRBD1; j_call: TRBJ1-1; cdr3_nt: TGTGCCAGCAGCTTGGTGGGGTTGGTAAAACAGGGGCCGGAGTACACTGAAGCTTTCTTT; cdr3_aa: CASSLVGLVKQGPEYTEAFF
cdr3_length: 13; v_call: TRBV28; clone_size: many; d_call: NA; j_call: TRBJ1-2; cdr3_nt: TGTGCCAGCAGTTTTTTCGGGAACTATGGCTACACCTTC; cdr3_aa: CASSFFGNYGYTF
cdr3_length: 15; v_call: TRBV11-2; clone_size: many; d_call: TRBD1; j_call: TRBJ2-2; cdr3_nt: TGTGCCAGCAGCTCGTTGACAGGGATCACCGGGGAGCTGTTTTTT; cdr3_aa: CASSSLTGITGELFF
cdr3_length: 12; v_call: TRBV4-3; clone_size: NA; d_call: TRBD2; j_call: TRBJ2-5; cdr3_nt: TGCGCCAGCAGCCAAGCGGGAGGGACCCAGTACTTC; cdr3_aa: CASSQAGGTQYF
cdr3_length: 15; v_call: TRBV7-3; clone_size: many; d_call: NA; j_call: TRBJ1-1; cdr3_nt: TGTGCCAGCAGCTTATTGCGGGCGGAGAACACTGAAGCTTTCTTT; cdr3_aa: CASSLLRAENTEAFF
cdr3_length: 18; v_call: TRBV10-1; clone_size: NA; d_call: TRBD2; j_call: TRBJ2-1; cdr3_nt: TGCGCCAGCAGTGATATCGTTAGCGGGAGTCGGCCCTACAATGAGCAGTTCTTC; cdr3_aa: CASSDIVSGSRPYNEQFF
cdr3_length: 15; v_call: TRBV24-1; clone_size: many; d_call: TRBD1; j_call: TRBJ2-7; cdr3_nt: TGTGCCACCAGTGAGGCGACAGGGGGGTTCCACGAGCAGTACTTC; cdr3_aa: CATSEATGGFHEQYF
cdr3_length: 12; v_call: TRBV2; clone_size: many; d_call: NA; j_call: TRBJ1-1; cdr3_nt: TGTGCCAGCAGAACGGGGGCGCAGAAAGCTTTCTTT; cdr3_aa: CASRTGAQKAFF
cdr3_length: 14; v_call: TRBV6-2/TRBV6-3; clone_size: many; d_call: TRBD2; j_call: TRBJ2-7; cdr3_nt: TGTGCCAGCAGCCTCACCGGGACTAGTCTCGAGCAGTACTTC; cdr3_aa: CASSLTGTSLEQYF
cdr3_length: 14; v_call: TRBV29-1; clone_size: many; d_call: TRBD1; j_call: TRBJ2-5; cdr3_nt: TGCAGCGTTGAAGGCGACAGGGCACAAGAGACCCAGTACTTC; cdr3_aa: CSVEGDRAQETQYF
cdr3_length: 16; v_call: TRBV12-3/TRBV12-4; clone_size: few; d_call: TRBD1; j_call: TRBJ2-2; cdr3_nt: TGTGCCAGCAGTCTCGGGACAGGGGGCACGTCCGGGGAGCTGTTTTTT; cdr3_aa: CASSLGTGGTSGELFF
cdr3_length: 14; v_call: TRBV7-9; clone_size: many; d_call: NA; j_call: TRBJ2-5; cdr3_nt: TGTGCCAGCAGCGATTTCCGGGCACAAGAGACCCAGTACTTC; cdr3_aa: CASSDFRAQETQYF
cdr3_length: 16; v_call: TRBV12-3/TRBV12-4; clone_size: NA; d_call: TRBD2; j_call: TRBJ2-2; cdr3_nt: TGTGCCAGCAGTCGACTAGCGGGTCCGAACACCGGGGAGCTGTTTTTT; cdr3_aa: CASSRLAGPNTGELFF
cdr3_length: 16; v_call: TRBV11-2; clone_size: NA; d_call: TRBD2; j_call: TRBJ2-5; cdr3_nt: TGTGCCAGCAGCTTAGGGGTAGCGGGAGGCGGAGAGACCCAGTACTTC; cdr3_aa: CASSLGVAGGGETQYF
cdr3_length: 17; v_call: TRBV18; clone_size: NA; d_call: NA; j_call: TRBJ2-6; cdr3_nt: TGTGCCAGCTCACCACCCCCAACCTTCTCTGGGGCCAACGTCCTGACTTTC; cdr3_aa: CASSPPPTFSGANVLTF
cdr3_length: 14; v_call: TRBV5-4; clone_size: NA; d_call: TRBD2; j_call: TRBJ2-5; cdr3_nt: TGTGCCAGCAGCCTAAAAGCGGGAGTTGAGACCCAGTACTTC; cdr3_aa: CASSLKAGVETQYF
cdr3_length: 16; v_call: TRBV6-5; clone_size: many; d_call: TRBD1; j_call: TRBJ1-6; cdr3_nt: TGTGCCAGCAGCTTGACAGGGTATCTAGCGAATTCACCCCTCCACTTT; cdr3_aa: CASSLTGYLANSPLHF
cdr3_length: 14; v_call: TRBV2; clone_size: many; d_call: TRBD1; j_call: TRBJ2-4; cdr3_nt: TGTGCCAGCAGTGGGCAGGGGGTCAAAAACATTCAGTACTTC; cdr3_aa: CASSGQGVKNIQYF
cdr3_length: 16; v_call: TRBV14; clone_size: many; d_call: TRBD2; j_call: TRBJ2-7; cdr3_nt: TGTGCCAGCAGCCAAGGGGTTAGCGGGAGCTTAAGCGAGCAGTACTTC; cdr3_aa: CASSQGVSGSLSEQYF
cdr3_length: 14; v_call: TRBV6-5; clone_size: many; d_call: TRBD1; j_call: TRBJ1-1; cdr3_nt: TGTGCCAGCAGTTACCGGGACAGGGTAACTGAAGCTTTCTTT; cdr3_aa: CASSYRDRVTEAFF
cdr3_length: 14; v_call: TRBV20-1; clone_size: many; d_call: TRBD1; j_call: TRBJ2-5; cdr3_nt: TGCAGTGCAGACAGGGGGCTTTCTGGCCCGACCCAGTACTTC; cdr3_aa: CSADRGLSGPTQYF
cdr3_length: 15; v_call: TRBV3-1; clone_size: many; d_call: NA; j_call: TRBJ2-7; cdr3_nt: TGTGCCAGCAGCCCAGACGGGGGACCTGACTACGAGCAGTACTTC; cdr3_aa: CASSPDGGPDYEQYF
cdr3_length: 15; v_call: TRBV6-5; clone_size: many; d_call: TRBD2; j_call: TRBJ2-7; cdr3_nt: TGTGCCAAACGCTCGGCTAGCGGAGAAACCTACGAGCAGTACTTC; cdr3_aa: CAKRSASGETYEQYF
cdr3_length: 19; v_call: TRBV2; clone_size: many; d_call: TRBD1; j_call: TRBJ2-6; cdr3_nt: TGTGCCAGCACCCAATTCGGGACAGGGGAGTTTTCTGGGGCCAACGTCCTGACTTTC; cdr3_aa: CASTQFGTGEFSGANVLTF
cdr3_length: 17; v_call: TRBV5-4; clone_size: few; d_call: TRBD2; j_call: TRBJ2-7; cdr3_nt: TGTGCCAGCAGTTTCGGACTAGCGGGAGGAACCTCCTACGAGCAGTACTTC; cdr3_aa: CASSFGLAGGTSYEQYF
cdr3_length: 15; v_call: TRBV11-2; clone_size: few; d_call: TRBD1; j_call: TRBJ2-7; cdr3_nt: TGTGCCAGCAGGTCCCCCCGGGACAGCTACTACGAGCAGTACTTC; cdr3_aa: CASRSPRDSYYEQYF
cdr3_length: 15; v_call: TRBV11-2; clone_size: NA; d_call: NA; j_call: TRBJ1-1; cdr3_nt: TGTGCCAGCAGCCACCCCGGGACGGCCGGGTTTGAAGCTTTCTTT; cdr3_aa: CASSHPGTAGFEAFF